Listed here are 22 T cell receptor beta chains from one sample, sequenced in a study of blood T cell repertoires in COVID-19. TCRdb's copy holds only in-frame clones and misses some; the assay was immunoSEQ multiplex PCR. The sample consists of about 81,000 clones, approximately 85% of them appearing once. Input material: peripheral blood. These receptors originate from a human donor in a cohort sampled during active COVID-19.

The CDR3 bases are TGTGCCAGTAGTATACGTGATTGGAGCGATGGCTACACCTTC. Its protein product is CASSIRDWSDGYTF. The J gene is TRBJ1-2, the V gene TRBV19; D is unclear. Germline CDR1 LNHDA, CDR2 SQIVND (reference sequence). CDR3 length: 14 residues. The V end lost 2 bases, the J end lost 6 bases, and 13 bases lay between the germline ends.

This chain connects TRBV12-3 or TRBV12-4 to TRBJ2-7; 9 nucleotides align to TRBD2. There are 13 residues in the CDR3. The V gene end was trimmed by 8 bases and the J gene end by 6 bases; junction bases not matched to a gene: 8. The chain's CDR3 is CASGVAGVGEQYF. CDR3 bases: TGTGCCAGCGGCGTAGCGGGAGTTGGCGAGCAGTACTTC.

A note on this clone: This sample includes further DNA sequences coding for the same CDR3. The chain carries TRBV7-6 and TRBJ2-5; D uncertain. CDR3 length: 11 residues. The V and J ends lost 4 bases and 2 bases respectively, with 2 bases between them. CDR1 and CDR2 from the germline V gene are SGHVS and FNYEAQ. Here the CDR3 reads CASSSQETQYF. The CDR3 bases are TGTGCCAGCAGCTCACAAGAGACCCAGTACTTC.

J is TRBJ1-3 and V is TRBV28; D is ambiguous. The CDR3 contains 14 residues. Germline V CDR1 and CDR2: MDHEN, SYDVKM. V was shortened by 2 bases and J by 2 bases, with 7 bases between the two germline ends. The CDR3, as DNA: TGTGCCAGCAGTTTAGGAGGTGCTGGAAACACCATATATTTT. Its translation is CASSLGGAGNTIYF.

This clone has more than one count but fewer than ten. The chain links TRBV2 to TRBJ1-1, with TRBD1 matching 8 bases. J was trimmed by 1 base and V by 4 bases; bases with no gene match: 8. Germline V gives CDR1 SNHLY, CDR2 FYNNEI. The CDR3 extends over 16 amino acids. The DNA of the CDR3 is TGTGCCAGCAGTGCCCAGGGGGCGCGTACGAACACTGAAGCTTTCTTT. As protein: CASSAQGARTNTEAFF.

This chain links TRBV7-2 with TRBJ2-2; maybe TRBD1 (5 bases). The V gene's germline CDR1 is SGHTA and CDR2 FQGNSA. V lost 1 base and J 6 bases, leaving 15 bases between the germline ends. The CDR3 runs 16 residues. CDR3 residues: CASSLVGSGNPGELFF. The CDR3 nucleotides read TGTGCCAGCAGCTTAGTAGGTTCAGGGAATCCCGGGGAGCTGTTTTTT.

The gene calls are TRBV9 and TRBJ2-5, with a tentative D call TRBD2 (6 bases). Germline values: CDR1 SGDLS, CDR2 YYNGEE. With 3 bases removed from V and 3 bases from J, the gap between germline ends came to 9 bases. The CDR3 length is 13 residues. CDR3 protein: CASSGGEKETQYF. For the CDR3, the DNA is TGTGCCAGCAGCGGGGGGGAAAAAGAGACCCAGTACTTC.

The CDR3 sequence is CASSQGGQQETQYF. The CDR3 nucleotides read TGCGCCAGCAGCCAAGGAGGACAGCAAGAGACCCAGTACTTC. The genes are TRBV4-3 and TRBJ2-5, with D maybe TRBD1 (6 bases). The V and J ends lost 1 base and 2 bases respectively, with 8 bases between them. Germline V gene lookup returns CDR1 LGHNA and CDR2 YSLEER. This CDR3 comprises 14 residues.

The CDR3 spells CASSFQASGRVWEGHNEQFF. The CDR3 nucleotides are TGTGCCAGCAGCTTCCAGGCTAGCGGGAGGGTATGGGAGGGACACAATGAGCAGTTCTTC. The chain links TRBV7-6 to TRBJ2-1; 12 nucleotides align to TRBD2. Trimming at V came to 3 bases and at J to 5 bases, leaving 17 bases not matched to a gene. CDR3 length: 20 amino acids. In germline, CDR1 is SGHVS, CDR2 FNYEAQ.

The chain is built from TRBV29-1 and TRBJ2-7, with 8 bases identical to TRBD2. Unmatched junction bases numbered 16, after V lost 6 bases and J lost 6 bases. This CDR3 spans 15 amino acids. Germline V gives CDR1 SQVTM, CDR2 ANQGSEA. Written as DNA, the CDR3 is TGCAGCGTCGGTTTTAGACGGGAGGGGGGAAGCGAGCAGTACTTC. This encodes CSVGFRREGGSEQYF.

This clone was found a few times. The chain uses TRBV10-1 and TRBJ1-5; D is unresolved. Trimming stripped 8 bases from V and 2 bases from J, with 10 bases between. The germline V gene has CDR1 WNHNN and CDR2 SYGVQD (reference sequence). CDR3 length: 13 residues. The CDR3, as DNA: TGCGCCAGCTCTCGAGAGCGCAATCAGCCCCAGCATTTT. It is translated as CASSRERNQPQHF.

This chain uses TRBV27 with TRBJ1-2; tentatively, D is TRBD1 (5 bases). CDR3 length: 13 amino acids. Germline CDR1 reads MNHEY; CDR2 reads SMNVEV (reference sequence). With 4 bases removed from V and 8 bases from J, the gap between germline ends came to 14 bases. The chain's CDR3 is CASSSSGIYGYTF. The CDR3 region has the DNA TGTGCCAGCAGTTCCTCAGGGATATACGGCTACACCTTC.

The genes are TRBV19 and TRBJ1-6; no clear D. This CDR3 is built from 14 residues. Germline assignment: CDR1 LNHDA and CDR2 SQIVND (reference sequence). Trimming left V 7 bases short and J 4 bases short, with 11 bases between. CDR3 sequence: CASTREQYNSPLHF. CDR3 in DNA: TGTGCCAGTACGAGGGAACAGTATAATTCACCCCTCCACTTT.

This clone was seen only once. This CDR3 reads CASSLGGQNNSPLHF. The DNA of the CDR3 is TGTGCCAGCAGCTTGGGGGGACAGAATAATTCACCCCTCCACTTT. The rearrangement uses TRBV5-4 and TRBJ1-6; 7 nucleotides line up with TRBD1. This CDR3 contains 15 residues. J was trimmed by 5 bases and V by 0 bases; bases with no gene match: 2. Germline CDR1 is SGHNT and CDR2 is YYREEE (reference sequence). Based on the CDR3 plus reference TRBV5-4 and TRBJ1-6, the full variable domain is ETGVTQSPTHLIKTRGQQVTLRCSSQSGHNTVSWYQQALGQGPQFIFQYYREEENGRGNFPPRFSGLQFPNYSSELNVNALELDDSALYLCASSLGGQNNSPLHFGNGTRLTVT.

The chain uses TRBV25-1 and TRBJ2-1; 9 bases are shared with TRBD2. The ends lost 1 base at V and 5 bases at J; junction bases unmatched: 9. The CDR3 covers 17 residues. CDR1 and CDR2 from the germline V gene are MGHDK and SYGVNS. The CDR3 protein is CASSESLLAGENNEQFF. CDR3 coding DNA: TGTGCCAGCAGTGAATCCTTATTAGCGGGAGAGAACAATGAGCAGTTCTTC.

This clone was seen a few times. The chain links TRBV2 to TRBJ2-2; D perhaps matches TRBD1 (5 bases). Germline V CDR1 and CDR2: SNHLY, FYNNEI. The CDR3 sequence is 14 residues long. Trimming stripped 5 bases from V and 4 bases from J, with 11 bases between. The CDR3 bases are TGTGCCAGCAGTCCCAGGGTCATCACCGGGGAGCTGTTTTTT. Encoded protein: CASSPRVITGELFF. The full variable domain, completed using reference TRBV2 and TRBJ2-2, is EPEVTQTPSHQVTQMGQEVILRCVPISNHLYFYWYRQILGQKVEFLVSFYNNEISEKSEIFDDQFSVERPDGSNFTLKIRSTKLEDSAMYFCASSPRVITGELFFGEGSRLTVL.

The chain uses TRBV4-3 and TRBJ1-1; possible D gene TRBD1, 5 bases. V lost 0 bases and J lost 1, with 6 bases in between. Germline loops: CDR1 LGHNA, CDR2 YSLEER. This CDR3 spans 14 amino acids. CDR3 loop: CASSQERGNTEAFF. The CDR3 region has the DNA TGCGCCAGCAGCCAAGAAAGGGGGAACACTGAAGCTTTCTTT.

This clone was picked up one time. The gene calls are TRBV7-8 and TRBJ2-7; 8 bases fit TRBD1. V shed 2 bases, J shed 4 bases, and the junction held 7 bases outside the gene matches. This CDR3 spans 15 amino acids. Germline V CDR1 and CDR2: SGHVS, FQNEAQ. CDR3: CASSLKTGDQYEQYF. The CDR3 nucleotides read TGTGCCAGCAGCTTAAAGACAGGGGATCAGTACGAGCAGTACTTC.

This clone appeared once. The chain combines TRBV7-2 with TRBJ2-7; 9 nucleotides agree with TRBD2. Germline CDR1 reads SGHTA; CDR2 reads FQGNSA. J was trimmed by 2 bases and V by 1 base; bases with no gene match: 3. The CDR3 consists of 15 residues. As DNA, the CDR3 is TGTGCCAGCAGCTTAGAAGCGGGAGGTGCCTACGAGCAGTACTTC. It codes for CASSLEAGGAYEQYF.

Only one count was recorded for this clone. The V gene is TRBV19, the J gene TRBJ2-5; a possible D gene is TRBD2 (6 bases). The germline V gene encodes CDR1 LNHDA and CDR2 SQIVND (reference sequence). V dropped 7 bases and J dropped 2 bases, with 11 bases sitting between them. This CDR3 has 13 residues. The CDR3 DNA sequence: TGTGCCAGTAACGCGGGGCGACAAGAGACCCAGTACTTC. It specifies CASNAGRQETQYF.

With respect to this clone: Other nucleotide sequences from this sample produce the same CDR3. CDR3 nucleotide sequence: TGTGCCAGCAGCTTAGGCCGGTACGAGCAGTACTTC. It translates to CASSLGRYEQYF. The chain joins TRBV13 to TRBJ2-7; D gene uncertain. V lost 0 bases and J lost 4, with 4 bases in between. Germline V gives CDR1 PRHDT, CDR2 FYEKMQ (reference sequence). The CDR3 consists of 12 residues.

The chain couples TRBV7-9 to TRBJ2-3; D is unresolved. CDR1 is SEHNR and CDR2 is FQNEAQ in the germline V gene (reference sequence). The V end was cut by 4 bases, the J end by 0 bases, with 20 bases between. This CDR3 contains 18 residues. The CDR3 region is CASSSTAVRLTSTDTQYF. Written as DNA, the CDR3 is TGTGCCAGCAGCTCGACGGCTGTCCGCCTGACTAGCACAGATACGCAGTATTTT.